This TCR beta chain emerged from a study of patients and donors after allogeneic stem cell transplantation. This clonotype was detected only a few times. V lost 8 bases to trimming and J lost 6 bases, with 15 bases between them. This CDR3 has 13 amino acids. The germline CDR1 and CDR2 sequences are SGHRS and YFSETQ. TCRdb redid the calling of the RT-PCR reads with MiXCR, one entry per CDR3 protein. The table lists about a million distinct CDR3 sequences, 15% to 20% of them singletons. Specimen: blood, either unsorted or a sorted T cell fraction (not recorded which). The chain joins TRBV5-1 to TRBJ2-1; unclear D gene. This clonotype was obtained from a human donor who was either an allogeneic HSCT recipient or a stem cell or donor lymphocyte infusion donor (not recorded which). It is not recorded whose cells these are; they may come from a transplant donor. Written as DNA, the CDR3 is TGCGCCAGTTTCTTCCATGCTGGCAATGAGCAGTTCTTC. Amino acids: CASFFHAGNEQFF.